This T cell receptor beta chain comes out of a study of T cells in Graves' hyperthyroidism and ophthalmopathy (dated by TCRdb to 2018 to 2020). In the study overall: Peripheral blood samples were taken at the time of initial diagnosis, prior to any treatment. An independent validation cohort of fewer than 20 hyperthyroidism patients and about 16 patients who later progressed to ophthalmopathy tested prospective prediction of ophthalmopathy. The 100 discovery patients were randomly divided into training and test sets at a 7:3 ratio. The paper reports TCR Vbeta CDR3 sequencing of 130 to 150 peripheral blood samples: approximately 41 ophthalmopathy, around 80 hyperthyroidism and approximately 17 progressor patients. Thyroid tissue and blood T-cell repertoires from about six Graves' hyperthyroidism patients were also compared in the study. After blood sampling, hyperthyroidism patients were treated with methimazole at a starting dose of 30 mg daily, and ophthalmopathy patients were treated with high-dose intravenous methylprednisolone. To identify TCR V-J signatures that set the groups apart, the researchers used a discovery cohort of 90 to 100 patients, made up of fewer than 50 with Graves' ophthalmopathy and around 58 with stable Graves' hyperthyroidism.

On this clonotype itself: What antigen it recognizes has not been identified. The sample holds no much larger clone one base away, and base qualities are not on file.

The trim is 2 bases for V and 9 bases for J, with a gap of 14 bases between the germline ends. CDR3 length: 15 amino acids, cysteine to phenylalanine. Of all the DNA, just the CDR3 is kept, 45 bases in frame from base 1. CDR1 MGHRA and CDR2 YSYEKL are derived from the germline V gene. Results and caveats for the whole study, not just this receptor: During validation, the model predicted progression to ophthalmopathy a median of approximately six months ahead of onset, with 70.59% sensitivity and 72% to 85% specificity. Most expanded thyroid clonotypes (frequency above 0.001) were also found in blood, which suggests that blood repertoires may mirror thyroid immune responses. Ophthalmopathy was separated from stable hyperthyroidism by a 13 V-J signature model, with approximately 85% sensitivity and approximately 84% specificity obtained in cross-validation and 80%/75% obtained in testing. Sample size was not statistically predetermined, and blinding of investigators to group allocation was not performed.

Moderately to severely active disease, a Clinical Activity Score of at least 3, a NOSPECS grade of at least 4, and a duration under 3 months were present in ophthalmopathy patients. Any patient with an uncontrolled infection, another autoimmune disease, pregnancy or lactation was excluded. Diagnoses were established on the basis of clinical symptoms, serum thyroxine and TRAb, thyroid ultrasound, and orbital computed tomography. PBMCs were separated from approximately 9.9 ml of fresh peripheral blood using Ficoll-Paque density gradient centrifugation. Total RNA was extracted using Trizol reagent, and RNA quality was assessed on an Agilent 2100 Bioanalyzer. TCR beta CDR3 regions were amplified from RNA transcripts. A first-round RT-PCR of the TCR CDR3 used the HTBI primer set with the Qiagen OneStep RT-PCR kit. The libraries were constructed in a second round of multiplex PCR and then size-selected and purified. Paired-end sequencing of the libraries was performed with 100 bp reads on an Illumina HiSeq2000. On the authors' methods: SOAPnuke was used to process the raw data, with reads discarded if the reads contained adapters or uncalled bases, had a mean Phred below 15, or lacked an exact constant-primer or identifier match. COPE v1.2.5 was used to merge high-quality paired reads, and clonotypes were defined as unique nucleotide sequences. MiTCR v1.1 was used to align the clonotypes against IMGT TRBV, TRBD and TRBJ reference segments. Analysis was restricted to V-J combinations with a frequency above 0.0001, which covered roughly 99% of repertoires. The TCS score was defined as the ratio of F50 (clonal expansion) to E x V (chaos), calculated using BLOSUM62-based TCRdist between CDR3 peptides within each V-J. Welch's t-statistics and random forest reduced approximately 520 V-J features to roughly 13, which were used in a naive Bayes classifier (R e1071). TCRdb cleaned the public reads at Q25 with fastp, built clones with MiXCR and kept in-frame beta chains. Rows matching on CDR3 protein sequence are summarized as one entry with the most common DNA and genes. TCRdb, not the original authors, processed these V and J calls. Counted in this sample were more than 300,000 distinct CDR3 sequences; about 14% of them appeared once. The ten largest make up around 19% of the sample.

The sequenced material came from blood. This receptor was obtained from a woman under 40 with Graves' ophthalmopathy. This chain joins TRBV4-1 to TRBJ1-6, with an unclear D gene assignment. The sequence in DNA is TGCGCCAGCAGCCAATACCTAGGGTTGAGTTCACCCCTCCACTTT. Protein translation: CASSQYLGLSSPLHF.